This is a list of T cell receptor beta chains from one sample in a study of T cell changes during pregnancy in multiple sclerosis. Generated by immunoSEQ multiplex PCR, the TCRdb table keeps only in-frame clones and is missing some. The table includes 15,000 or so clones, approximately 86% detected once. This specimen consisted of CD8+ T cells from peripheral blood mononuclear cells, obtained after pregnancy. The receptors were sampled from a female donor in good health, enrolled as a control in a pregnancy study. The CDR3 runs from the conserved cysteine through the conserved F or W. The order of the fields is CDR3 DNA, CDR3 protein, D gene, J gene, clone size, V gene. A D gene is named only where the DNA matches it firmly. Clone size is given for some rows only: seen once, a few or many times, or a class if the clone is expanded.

TGCAGCGTTGAATCGAGAGAAAACACCGGGGAGCTGTTTTTT,CSVESRENTGELFF,.,TRBJ2-2,.,TRBV29-1
TGCGCCAGCAGCTTGGAGCCCCGAGATGAAGCTTTCTTT,CASSLEPRDEAFF,.,TRBJ1-1,.,TRBV5-1
TGCGCCAGCAGCCAAGTCGCGAAAGGGGGTCAGCCCCAGCATTTT,CASSQVAKGGQPQHF,.,TRBJ1-5,.,TRBV4-1
TGTGCCAGTAGTCCGGGACAGCCGGGCGCTGAAGCTTTCTTT,CASSPGQPGAEAFF,TRBD1,TRBJ1-1,.,TRBV19
TGTGCCAGCAGCTTCGGAGAGGCTGAAGCTTTCTTT,CASSFGEAEAFF,.,TRBJ1-1,few,TRBV7-9
TGTGCCAGCAGTGTCGACAGCAATTTAACCTACGAGCAGTACTTC,CASSVDSNLTYEQYF,.,TRBJ2-7,once,TRBV2
TGTGCCAGCAGCCAAGAGACTAGCGGGTCCTACGAGCAGTACTTC,CASSQETSGSYEQYF,TRBD2,TRBJ2-7,.,TRBV4-2
TGTGCCAGCAGCCAAGGTAGCGGCTACACCTTC,CASSQGSGYTF,.,TRBJ1-2,once,TRBV14
TGCGCCAGCAGTTCGACAGGCCTCCAGGGCTACGAGCAGTACTTC,CASSSTGLQGYEQYF,.,TRBJ2-7,.,TRBV10-2
TGTGCCAGCAGCCATCTACAGGGGACAGGGGGCGCCTTCTATGGGGAGCAGTTCTTC,CASSHLQGTGGAFYGEQFF,TRBD1,TRBJ2-1,.,TRBV9
TGTGCCAGCTCTTGGCGGGCTAGCGGGAGCAATGAGCAGTTCTTC,CASSWRASGSNEQFF,TRBD2,TRBJ2-1,once,TRBV7-9
TGTGCCAGCAGCCCTCTAATCTGGGGGGAGCGCGGCTACACCTTC,CASSPLIWGERGYTF,.,TRBJ1-2,.,TRBV4-2
TGTGCCAGCAGTGAAGCGGGGGCAGGGGGGTTTGGTACGCAGTATTTT,CASSEAGAGGFGTQYF,.,TRBJ2-3,.,TRBV2
TGTGCCAGCAGTTTCAGCGGGGAAGCTTTCTTT,CASSFSGEAFF,.,TRBJ1-1,once,TRBV6-5
TGCGCCAGCAGCTTGGCTTTAGCGGGGATTTCCTACGAGCAGTACTTC,CASSLALAGISYEQYF,TRBD2,TRBJ2-7,.,TRBV5-1
TGTGCCAGCAGCCCCCGGGACAGGGGGTACGACGAGCAGTACTTC,CASSPRDRGYDEQYF,TRBD1,TRBJ2-7,.,TRBV4-2
TGTGCCAGCAGTTTCGTCGGGGGTGATTATGGCTACACCTTC,CASSFVGGDYGYTF,.,TRBJ1-2,.,TRBV28
TGTGCCAGCAGTGCCCGGGACAGGGTAAGGTACGAGCAGTACTTC,CASSARDRVRYEQYF,TRBD1,TRBJ2-7,.,TRBV27
TGTGCCAGCCACCCGACTCCCGGAAACACCATATATTTT,CASHPTPGNTIYF,.,TRBJ1-3,.,TRBV28
TGTGCCAGCAGCTTACGGGTTGCCGGGGAGCTGTTTTTT,CASSLRVAGELFF,.,TRBJ2-2,.,TRBV7-8
TGTGCCACCCCCGGGGGGGCCGCACGCTCCTACAATGAGCAGTTCTTC,CATPGGAARSYNEQFF,TRBD2,TRBJ2-1,.,TRBV2
TGTGCCAGCAGCGTAGACAGGGGAGCATCCAATGAGCAGTTCTTC,CASSVDRGASNEQFF,TRBD1,TRBJ2-1,.,TRBV9
TGTGCCAGCAGCTTCGCGAACACCGGGGAGCTGTTTTTT,CASSFANTGELFF,.,TRBJ2-2,.,TRBV14
TGTGCCAGCAGTCCTGGGGGCGACACGGACGAGCAGTACTTC,CASSPGGDTDEQYF,.,TRBJ2-7,.,TRBV27
TGTGCCAGTAGTATAGCCTGGGACAGGGTACACGAGCAGTACTTC,CASSIAWDRVHEQYF,TRBD1,TRBJ2-7,.,TRBV19
TGTGCCAGCAGTCGACTAAGGAATCAGCCCCAGCATTTT,CASSRLRNQPQHF,.,TRBJ1-5,.,TRBV28
TGTGCCAGCTACGGAGGGTCTGAAGCTTTCTTT,CASYGGSEAFF,.,TRBJ1-1,.,TRBV7-9
TGTGCCAGCAGCGCTAGGGGCGGGGACAGGGTGCGGAATGAGCAGTTCTTC,CASSARGGDRVRNEQFF,TRBD1,TRBJ2-1,.,TRBV7-2
TGTGCCAGCAGCAGACTGACTAACACAGATACGCAGTATTTT,CASSRLTNTDTQYF,.,TRBJ2-3,.,TRBV21-1
TGTGCCAGCAGCGTAGGGATCAGCGGGACCGGCGGCGATGAGCAGTTCTTC,CASSVGISGTGGDEQFF,TRBD2,TRBJ2-1,.,TRBV9
TGTGCCAGCAGCGCCGGACAGGTTCCCTCCTACGAGCAGTACTTC,CASSAGQVPSYEQYF,TRBD1,TRBJ2-7,.,TRBV9
TGTGCCAGCAGTGACCCCTGTGTTCGGCGGCGTCAGGGGTTCTTC,CASSDPCVRRRQGFF,.,TRBJ2-1,few,TRBV6-4
TGTGCCAGCAGTTACTTAGGGACAGGGGAGACCCAGTACTTC,CASSYLGTGETQYF,TRBD1,TRBJ2-5,.,TRBV6-5
TGTGCCAGCAGCTTGGGGGGGGAATTGTTGAATGAGCAGTTCTTC,CASSLGGELLNEQFF,.,TRBJ2-1,once,TRBV5-6
TGCGCCAGCAGCTGGCCGAGGAGAGGGAACTATGGCTACACCTTC,CASSWPRRGNYGYTF,.,TRBJ1-2,.,TRBV5-1
TGCGCCAGCAGCGTCGGGACAGGGGGCAATCAGCCCCAGCATTTT,CASSVGTGGNQPQHF,TRBD1,TRBJ1-5,once,TRBV5-1
TGCGCCAGCAGCTTGGCGGCCGGGGAGCTGTTTTTT,CASSLAAGELFF,.,TRBJ2-2,.,TRBV5-1
TGTGCCAGCAGCTGGGACAGGGGCTACGAGCAGTACTTC,CASSWDRGYEQYF,TRBD1,TRBJ2-7,few,TRBV5-6
TGTGCCAGCAGTTACTCGGGGTGGGGGGTCACTGAAGCTTTCTTT,CASSYSGWGVTEAFF,.,TRBJ1-1,.,TRBV6-5
TGTGCCAGCAGAATCCATGCGGGTACGGATGAGCAGTTCTTC,CASRIHAGTDEQFF,.,TRBJ2-1,.,TRBV27
TGTGCTAGTGGCCCTAGAAGCGGGTATCAGCCCCAGCATTTT,CASGPRSGYQPQHF,.,TRBJ1-5,.,TRBV12-5
TGTGCCAGCAGGCAGCAGGGGTTCGCTGAAGCTTTCTTT,CASRQQGFAEAFF,.,TRBJ1-1,.,TRBV27
TGTGCCAGCAGTAGACCGGGACAGGGGGCCGATGAGCAGTTCTTC,CASSRPGQGADEQFF,TRBD1,TRBJ2-1,.,TRBV27
TGTGCCAGCATCGTGGGACTAGCGGGGCCCCTCTCCTACGAGCAGTACTTC,CASIVGLAGPLSYEQYF,TRBD2,TRBJ2-7,once,TRBV2
TGTGCCAGCTCACCCGTGGGGCGCGGGGTCAAAAACATTCAGTACTTC,CASSPVGRGVKNIQYF,.,TRBJ2-4,.,TRBV18
TGTGCCAGCAGCCCCATGTACCAAGAGACCCAGTACTTC,CASSPMYQETQYF,.,TRBJ2-5,.,TRBV9
TGTGCCACCAGCAGCTTCGGGGGGGCTAGCACAGATACGCAGTATTTT,CATSSFGGASTDTQYF,TRBD2,TRBJ2-3,.,TRBV15
TGTGCCAGCAGCCAAGAACTGGGGAGTACTGGAAACACCATATATTTT,CASSQELGSTGNTIYF,.,TRBJ1-3,.,TRBV4-2
TGTGCCAGCAGTACGGGGACAGGGGTTGATACGCAGTATTTT,CASSTGTGVDTQYF,TRBD1,TRBJ2-3,.,TRBV28
TGTGCCAGCAGGGCAGGTTCCTCGAAAAACACTGAAGCTTTCTTT,CASRAGSSKNTEAFF,.,TRBJ1-1,.,TRBV2
TGTGCCAGCAGCTTGGGGGGGGGAGGTCGCGAGCAGTACTTC,CASSLGGGGREQYF,TRBD2,TRBJ2-7,.,TRBV5-6
TGTGCCAGCGGACATAGGGTCCCCGGGGGGAGCTATGGCTACACCTTC,CASGHRVPGGSYGYTF,.,TRBJ1-2,.,TRBV9
TGCGCCAGCAGCCAAGGAGACGGACTAGCGGGTGCCTACGAGCAGTACTTC,CASSQGDGLAGAYEQYF,TRBD2,TRBJ2-7,.,TRBV4-1
TGTGCCAGCAGCTTCACACTGAACACTGAAGCTTTCTTT,CASSFTLNTEAFF,.,TRBJ1-1,once,TRBV5-5
TGTGCCAGCAGCTTAGTGGCGGGGGACGCGGTGGTCTTT,CASSLVAGDAVVF,.,TRBJ1-1,.,TRBV7-9
TGTGCCAGCAGCTCCGCTTCGCGGGGGGGCTACAATGAGCAGTTCTTC,CASSSASRGGYNEQFF,TRBD2,TRBJ2-1,.,TRBV7-9
TGTGCCTGGACATATCTTCAGGTCGGAGGGACCATATATTTT,CAWTYLQVGGTIYF,.,TRBJ1-3,.,TRBV30